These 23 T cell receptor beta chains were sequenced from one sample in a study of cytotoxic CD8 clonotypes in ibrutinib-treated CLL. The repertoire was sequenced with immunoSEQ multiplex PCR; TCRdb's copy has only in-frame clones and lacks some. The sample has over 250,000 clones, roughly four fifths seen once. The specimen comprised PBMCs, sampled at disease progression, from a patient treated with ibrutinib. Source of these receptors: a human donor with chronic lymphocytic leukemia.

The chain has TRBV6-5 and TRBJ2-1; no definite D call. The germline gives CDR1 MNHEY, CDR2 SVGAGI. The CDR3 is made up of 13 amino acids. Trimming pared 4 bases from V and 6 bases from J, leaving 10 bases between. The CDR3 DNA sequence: TGTGCCAGCAGTTCGGTGCGATCCAATGAGCAGTTCTTC. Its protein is CASSSVRSNEQFF.

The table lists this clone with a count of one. CDR3 nucleotide sequence: TGCAGCGTTGAAAAGGGAGAGGACTTCCCGATGGTGAATGAGCAGTTCTTC. This translates into CSVEKGEDFPMVNEQFF. The V call is TRBV29-1, the J call TRBJ2-1; tentative D call: TRBD2 (5 bases). CDR1 SQVTM and CDR2 ANQGSEA come from the germline V gene. This CDR3 region has 17 residues. The germline V and J ends were trimmed by 2 bases and 7 bases, with 24 bases remaining between them.

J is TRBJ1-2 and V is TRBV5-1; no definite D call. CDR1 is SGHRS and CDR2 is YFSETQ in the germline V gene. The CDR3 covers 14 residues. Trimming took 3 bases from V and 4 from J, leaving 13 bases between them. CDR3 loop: CASSSERVLYGYTF. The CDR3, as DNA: TGCGCCAGCAGCTCGGAACGGGTCCTCTATGGCTACACCTTC. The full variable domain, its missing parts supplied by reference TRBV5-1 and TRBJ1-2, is KAGVTQTPRYLIKTRGQQVTLSCSPISGHRSVSWYQQTPGQGLQFLFEYFSETQRNKGNFPGRFSGRQFSNSRSEMNVSTLELGDSALYLCASSSERVLYGYTFGSGTRLTVV.

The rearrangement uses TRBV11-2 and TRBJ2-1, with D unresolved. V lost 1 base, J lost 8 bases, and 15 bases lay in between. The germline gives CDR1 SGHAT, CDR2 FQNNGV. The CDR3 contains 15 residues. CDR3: CASSLGDRLVDEQFF. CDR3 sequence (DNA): TGTGCCAGCAGCTTAGGGGATCGGCTAGTTGATGAGCAGTTCTTC.

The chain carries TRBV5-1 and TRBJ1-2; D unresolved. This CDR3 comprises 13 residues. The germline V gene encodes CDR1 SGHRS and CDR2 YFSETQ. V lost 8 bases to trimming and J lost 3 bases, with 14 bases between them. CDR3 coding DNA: TGCGCCAGTAGACACCGGGAGGACTATGGCTACACCTTC. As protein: CASRHREDYGYTF.

The CDR3 sequence: CASSLTGLGMNQPQHF. DNA for the CDR3: TGCGCCAGCAGCTTGACAGGTCTTGGGATGAATCAGCCCCAGCATTTT. The chain joins TRBV5-1 to TRBJ1-5, with D perhaps matching TRBD1 (5 bases). The CDR3 consists of 16 residues. The germline V gene encodes CDR1 SGHRS and CDR2 YFSETQ. Trimming removed 1 base from V and 4 bases from J, with 15 bases in between.

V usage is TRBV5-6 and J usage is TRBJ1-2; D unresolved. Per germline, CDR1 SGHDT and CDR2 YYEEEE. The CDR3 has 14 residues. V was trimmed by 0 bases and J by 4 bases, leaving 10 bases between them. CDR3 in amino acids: CASSLERAPYGYTF. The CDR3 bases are TGTGCCAGCAGCTTGGAGAGGGCACCCTATGGCTACACCTTC.

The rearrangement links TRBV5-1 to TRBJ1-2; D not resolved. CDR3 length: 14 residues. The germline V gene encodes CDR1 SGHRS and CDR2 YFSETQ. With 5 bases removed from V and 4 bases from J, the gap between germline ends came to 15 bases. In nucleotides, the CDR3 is TGCGCCAGCAGACCCACCTTCTCAGTCTATGGCTACACCTTC. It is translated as CASRPTFSVYGYTF.

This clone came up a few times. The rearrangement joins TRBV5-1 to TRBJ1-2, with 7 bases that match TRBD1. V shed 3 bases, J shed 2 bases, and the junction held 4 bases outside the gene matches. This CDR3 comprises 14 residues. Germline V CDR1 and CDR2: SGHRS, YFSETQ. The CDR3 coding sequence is TGCGCCAGCAGCTGGGACAGCCTCAACTATGGCTACACCTTC. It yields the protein CASSWDSLNYGYTF.

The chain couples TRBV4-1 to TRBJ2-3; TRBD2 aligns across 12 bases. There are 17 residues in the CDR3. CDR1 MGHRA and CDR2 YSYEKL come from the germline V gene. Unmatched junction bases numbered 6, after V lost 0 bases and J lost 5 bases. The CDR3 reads CASSQELAGGQVDTQYF. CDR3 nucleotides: TGCGCCAGCAGCCAAGAGCTAGCGGGGGGGCAAGTAGATACGCAGTATTTT.

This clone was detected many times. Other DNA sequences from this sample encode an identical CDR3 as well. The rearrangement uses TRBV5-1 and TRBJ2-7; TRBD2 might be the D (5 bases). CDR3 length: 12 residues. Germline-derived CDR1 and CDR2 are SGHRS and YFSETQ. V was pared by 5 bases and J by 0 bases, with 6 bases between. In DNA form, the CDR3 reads TGCGCCAGCAGTCGGGACTCCTACGAGCAGTACTTC. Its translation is CASSRDSYEQYF.

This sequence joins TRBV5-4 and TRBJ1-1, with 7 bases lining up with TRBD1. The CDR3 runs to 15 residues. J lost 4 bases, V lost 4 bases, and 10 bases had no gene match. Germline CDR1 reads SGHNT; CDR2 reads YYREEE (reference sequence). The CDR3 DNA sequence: TGTGCCAGCAGCCCAAGACAGGGAAGAATCACTGAAGCTTTCTTT. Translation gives CASSPRQGRITEAFF.

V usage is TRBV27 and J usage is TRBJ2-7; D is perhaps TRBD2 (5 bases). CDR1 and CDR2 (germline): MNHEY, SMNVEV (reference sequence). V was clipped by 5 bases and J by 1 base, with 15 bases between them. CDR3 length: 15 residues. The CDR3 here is CASSRLQGGSYEQYF. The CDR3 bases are TGTGCCAGCAGTCGACTCCAAGGAGGTTCCTACGAGCAGTACTTC.

Here the CDR3 reads CASLGRAKDTQYF. The DNA for the CDR3 is TGTGCCAGCCTCGGAAGGGCCAAAGATACGCAGTATTTT. V is TRBV6-1 and J is TRBJ2-3; the D is unclear. CDR3 length equals 13 residues. Germline CDR1 is MNHNS and CDR2 is SASEGT. V was shortened by 8 bases and J by 5 bases, with 14 bases between the two germline ends.

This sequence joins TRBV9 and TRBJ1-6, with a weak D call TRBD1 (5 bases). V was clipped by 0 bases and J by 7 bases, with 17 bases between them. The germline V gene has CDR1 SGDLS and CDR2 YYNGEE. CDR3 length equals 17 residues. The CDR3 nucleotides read TGTGCCAGCAGCGTAGGGACGCCCGACAGCATCAATTCACCCCTCCACTTT. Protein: CASSVGTPDSINSPLHF.

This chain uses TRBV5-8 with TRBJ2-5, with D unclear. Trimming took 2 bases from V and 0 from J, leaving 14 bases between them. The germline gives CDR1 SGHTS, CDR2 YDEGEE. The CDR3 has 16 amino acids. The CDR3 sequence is CASSFRQHLYQETQYF. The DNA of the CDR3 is TGTGCCAGCAGCTTTCGGCAGCACTTGTACCAAGAGACCCAGTACTTC.

The CDR3 protein is CASSEGHFGGIGEQFF. The CDR3 DNA follows: TGTGCCAGCAGTGAAGGACATTTTGGGGGGATTGGTGAGCAGTTCTTC. The V gene is TRBV6-1, the J gene TRBJ2-1, with a weak D call TRBD2 (6 bases). This CDR3 spans 16 amino acids. The germline V and J ends were trimmed by 1 base and 9 bases, with 19 bases remaining between them. Germline CDR1 and CDR2: MNHNS and SASEGT.

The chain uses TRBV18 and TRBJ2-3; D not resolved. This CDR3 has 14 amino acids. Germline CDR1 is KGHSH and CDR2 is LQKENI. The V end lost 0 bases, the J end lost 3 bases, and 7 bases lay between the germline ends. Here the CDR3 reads CASSPPIATDTQYF. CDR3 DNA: TGTGCCAGCTCACCACCTATTGCGACAGATACGCAGTATTTT.

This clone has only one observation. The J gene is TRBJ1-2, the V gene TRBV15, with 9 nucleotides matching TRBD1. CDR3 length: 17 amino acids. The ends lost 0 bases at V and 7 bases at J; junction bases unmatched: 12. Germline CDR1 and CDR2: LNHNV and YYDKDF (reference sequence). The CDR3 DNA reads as TGTGCCACCAGCAGAGATCCTATAGGACAGGGGCCTCCTGGCTACACCTTC. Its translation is CATSRDPIGQGPPGYTF.

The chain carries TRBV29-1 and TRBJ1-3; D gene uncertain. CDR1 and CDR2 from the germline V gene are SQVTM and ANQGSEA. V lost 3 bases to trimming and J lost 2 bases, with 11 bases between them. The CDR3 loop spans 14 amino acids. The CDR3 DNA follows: TGCAGCGTTGACCTACGCCCGACTGGAAACACCATATATTTT. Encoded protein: CSVDLRPTGNTIYF.

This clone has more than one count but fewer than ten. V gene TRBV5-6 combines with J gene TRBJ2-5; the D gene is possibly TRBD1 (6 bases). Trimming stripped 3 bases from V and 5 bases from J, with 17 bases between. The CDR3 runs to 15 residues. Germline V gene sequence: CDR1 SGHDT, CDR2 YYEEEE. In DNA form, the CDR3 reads TGTGCCAGCAGCTGGGGTCGAGGGGGTTTCGAGACCCAGTACTTC. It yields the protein CASSWGRGGFETQYF.

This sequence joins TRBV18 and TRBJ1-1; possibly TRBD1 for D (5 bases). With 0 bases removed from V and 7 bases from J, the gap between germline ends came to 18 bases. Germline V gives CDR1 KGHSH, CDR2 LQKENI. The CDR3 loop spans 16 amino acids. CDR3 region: CASSPPGHGGLSEAFF. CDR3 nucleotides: TGTGCCAGCTCACCACCAGGACATGGGGGTCTGAGTGAAGCTTTCTTT.

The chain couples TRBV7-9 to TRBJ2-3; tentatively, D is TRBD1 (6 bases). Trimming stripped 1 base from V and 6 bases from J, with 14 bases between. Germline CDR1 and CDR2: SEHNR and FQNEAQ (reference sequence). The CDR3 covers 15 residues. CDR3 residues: CASSLVLGAGDTQYF. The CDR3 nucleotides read TGTGCCAGCAGCTTAGTTTTGGGGGCAGGGGATACGCAGTATTTT.